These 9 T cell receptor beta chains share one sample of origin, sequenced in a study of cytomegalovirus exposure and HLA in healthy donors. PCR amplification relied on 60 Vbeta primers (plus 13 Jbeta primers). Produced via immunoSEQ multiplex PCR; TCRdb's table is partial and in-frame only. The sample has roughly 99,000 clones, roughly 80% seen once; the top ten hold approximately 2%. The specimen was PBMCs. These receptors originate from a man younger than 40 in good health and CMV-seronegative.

CDR3 sequence (DNA): TGTGCCAGCAGGAAAGCGGACTCGGATTACGAGCAGTACTTC. Its translation: CASRKADSDYEQYF. The V and J genes are TRBV28 and TRBJ2-7, with D perhaps matching TRBD2 (5 bases). CDR3 length: 14 amino acids. The V end lost 6 bases, the J end lost 4 bases, and 16 bases lay between the germline ends. Germline assignment: CDR1 MDHEN and CDR2 SYDVKM.

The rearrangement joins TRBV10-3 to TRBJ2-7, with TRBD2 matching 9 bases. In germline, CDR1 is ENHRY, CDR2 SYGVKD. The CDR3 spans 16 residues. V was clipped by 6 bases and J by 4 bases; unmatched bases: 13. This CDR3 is CAISAQGGGALYEQYF. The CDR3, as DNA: TGTGCCATCAGCGCTCAGGGCGGGGGGGCGTTATACGAGCAGTACTTC.

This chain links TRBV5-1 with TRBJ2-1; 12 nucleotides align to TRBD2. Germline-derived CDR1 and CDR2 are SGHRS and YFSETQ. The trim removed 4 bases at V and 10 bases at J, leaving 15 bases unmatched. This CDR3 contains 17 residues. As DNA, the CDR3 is TGCGCCAGCAGCCTAGGACTAGCGGGACTTAGGCAGAGGGAGCAGTTCTTC. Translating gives CASSLGLAGLRQREQFF.

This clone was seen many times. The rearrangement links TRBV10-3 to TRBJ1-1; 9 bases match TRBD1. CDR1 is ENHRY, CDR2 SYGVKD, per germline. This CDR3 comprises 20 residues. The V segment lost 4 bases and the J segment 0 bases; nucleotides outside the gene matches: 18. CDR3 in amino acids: CAISGPGQGKEGLVNTEAFF. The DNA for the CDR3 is TGTGCCATCAGTGGGCCGGGACAGGGTAAAGAGGGGTTGGTGAACACTGAAGCTTTCTTT.

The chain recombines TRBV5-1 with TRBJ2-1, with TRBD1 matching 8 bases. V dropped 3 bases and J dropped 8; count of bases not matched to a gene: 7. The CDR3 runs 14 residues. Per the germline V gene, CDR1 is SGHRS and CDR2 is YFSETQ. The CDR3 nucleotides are TGCGCCAGCAGCTCCGACAGGGGCCGTCATGAGCAGTTCTTC. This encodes CASSSDRGRHEQFF.

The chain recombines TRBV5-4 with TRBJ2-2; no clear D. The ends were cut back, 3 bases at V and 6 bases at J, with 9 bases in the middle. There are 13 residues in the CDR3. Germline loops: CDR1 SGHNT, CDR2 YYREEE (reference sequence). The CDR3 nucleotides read TGTGCCAGCAGCTGGCAGGTCTCCGGGGAGCTGTTTTTT. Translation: CASSWQVSGELFF.

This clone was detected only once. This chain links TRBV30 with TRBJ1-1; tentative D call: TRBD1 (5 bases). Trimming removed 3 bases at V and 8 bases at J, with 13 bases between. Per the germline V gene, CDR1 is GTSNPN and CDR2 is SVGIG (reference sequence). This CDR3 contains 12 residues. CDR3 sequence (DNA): TGTGCCTGGAGCCAACGCAGGGTGGAAGCTTTCTTT. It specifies CAWSQRRVEAFF.

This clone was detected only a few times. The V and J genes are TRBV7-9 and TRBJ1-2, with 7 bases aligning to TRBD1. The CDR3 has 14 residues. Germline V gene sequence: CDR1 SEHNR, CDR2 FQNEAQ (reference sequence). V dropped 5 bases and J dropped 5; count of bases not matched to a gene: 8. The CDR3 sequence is CASSRWDRKYGYTF. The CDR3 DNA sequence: TGTGCCAGCAGCAGATGGGACAGAAAATATGGCTACACCTTC.

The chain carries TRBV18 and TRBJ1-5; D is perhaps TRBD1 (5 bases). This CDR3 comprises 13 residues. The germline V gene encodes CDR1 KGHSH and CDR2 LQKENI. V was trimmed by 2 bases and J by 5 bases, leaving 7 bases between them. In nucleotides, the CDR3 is TGTGCCAGCTCACCAGGGGGGGATCAGCCCCAGCATTTT. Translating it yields CASSPGGDQPQHF.